What follows are 21 T cell receptor beta chains derived from one specimen sequenced in a study of PD-1 blockade in mismatch repair-deficient tumors. TCRdb keeps only in-frame clones here, not all; method: immunoSEQ multiplex PCR. The sample holds 120,000 or so clones, around 86% seen once. Material: peripheral blood, obtained 44 weeks after starting pembrolizumab. The receptors here all came from an adult with mismatch repair-deficient cancer.

The chain carries TRBV28 and TRBJ2-1; 9 bases agree with TRBD2. This CDR3 contains 15 residues. Germline CDR1 MDHEN, CDR2 SYDVKM. The V segment lost 3 bases and the J segment 9 bases; nucleotides outside the gene matches: 9. CDR3 in amino acids: CASSFSGGRAAEQFF. For the CDR3, the DNA is TGTGCCAGCAGTTTTTCTGGCGGGAGGGCCGCTGAGCAGTTCTTC.

The chain recombines TRBV25-1 with TRBJ1-2, with TRBD1 identical over 7 bases. The germline V gene has CDR1 MGHDK and CDR2 SYGVNS. V lost 4 bases, J lost 6 bases, and 17 bases stayed unmatched. This CDR3 spans 17 amino acids. The chain's CDR3 is CASSGPRGPIVEDGYTF. Here the CDR3 DNA reads TGTGCCAGCAGTGGACCTAGGGGGCCTATCGTCGAAGATGGCTACACCTTC.

V is TRBV10-3 and J is TRBJ2-7; D is possibly TRBD2 (6 bases). Germline CDR1 and CDR2: ENHRY and SYGVKD. The CDR3 runs to 15 residues. With 4 bases removed from V and 3 bases from J, the gap between germline ends came to 16 bases. The CDR3, as DNA: TGTGCCATCAGTGCGCTAGGGGCCGGGGGCTACGAGCAGTACTTC. Protein sequence: CAISALGAGGYEQYF.

This chain connects TRBV5-6 to TRBJ2-1; 7 positions match TRBD2. The CDR3 is made up of 13 amino acids. Germline V lookup: CDR1 SGHDT, CDR2 YYEEEE. With V trimmed by 0 bases and J by 9 bases, 3 bases remained unmatched. The CDR3 reads CASSLASGREQFF. Written as DNA, the CDR3 is TGTGCCAGCAGCTTGGCTAGCGGTCGTGAGCAGTTCTTC.

This clone was seen just once. The chain couples TRBV6-6 to TRBJ1-5, with D possibly TRBD1 on 5 matching bases. The CDR3 covers 14 residues. Germline lookup yields CDR1 MNHNY and CDR2 SVGAGI (reference sequence). With 6 bases removed from V and 4 bases from J, the gap between germline ends came to 13 bases. CDR3 sequence: CASSLDRKNQPQHF. The CDR3, as DNA: TGTGCCAGCAGCCTCGACAGAAAGAATCAGCCCCAGCATTTT.

The V gene is TRBV7-2, the J gene TRBJ2-7, with TRBD1 matching over 8 bases. The germline CDR1 and CDR2 sequences are SGHTA and FQGNSA. The CDR3 contains 15 residues. The J segment lost 2 bases and the V segment lost 1 base, leaving 4 bases of the junction unmatched. CDR3 loop: CASSLGQGRPYEQYF. The CDR3, as DNA: TGTGCCAGCAGCTTAGGACAGGGGAGACCCTACGAGCAGTACTTC.

The chain couples TRBV6-5 to TRBJ1-2; D may be TRBD1 (5 bases). Germline lookup yields CDR1 MNHEY and CDR2 SVGAGI. The V and J ends lost 0 bases and 4 bases respectively, with 6 bases between them. The CDR3 length is 13 residues. CDR3 nucleotide sequence: TGTGCCAGCAGTTACTCTGGGACCTATGGCTACACCTTC. The encoded protein is CASSYSGTYGYTF.

The chain uses TRBV9 and TRBJ2-3; D could derive from TRBD1 or TRBD2 (6 bases each). V gave up 0 bases and J gave up 2 bases, with 10 bases separating them. From germline, CDR1 is SGDLS and CDR2 YYNGEE. CDR3 length equals 15 residues. This chain's CDR3 is CASSVEGGYTDTQYF. CDR3 sequence (DNA): TGTGCCAGCAGCGTAGAAGGGGGGTACACAGATACGCAGTATTTT.

The chain carries TRBV6-5 and TRBJ2-7; D is perhaps TRBD1 (6 bases). The CDR3 length is 14 residues. V gave up 7 bases and J gave up 4 bases, with 17 bases separating them. Germline V gene sequence: CDR1 MNHEY, CDR2 SVGAGI. CDR3 nucleotide sequence: TGTGCCAGCACCGGGCCAGGGGCAGAATACGAGCAGTACTTC. Protein product: CASTGPGAEYEQYF.

V is TRBV30 and J is TRBJ2-2, with 14 bases aligning to TRBD2. The junction had 13 bases not matched to a gene; V was cut back by 4 bases and J by 0 bases. This CDR3 has 20 residues. Germline lookup yields CDR1 GTSNPN and CDR2 SVGIG (reference sequence). Here the CDR3 reads CAWTHHKRTSGRPNTGELFF. The CDR3 nucleotides are TGTGCCTGGACACACCACAAAAGGACTAGCGGGAGGCCGAACACCGGGGAGCTGTTTTTT.

This clone was seen only once. This chain joins TRBV19 and TRBJ2-5, with D possibly TRBD1 on 5 matching bases. Trimming took 5 bases from V and 6 from J, leaving 13 bases between them. CDR1 is LNHDA and CDR2 is SQIVND in the germline V gene (reference sequence). CDR3 length equals 13 residues. CDR3 sequence reads: CASSSRELKTQYF. The CDR3 coding sequence is TGTGCCAGTAGTTCCAGGGAATTGAAGACCCAGTACTTC. Together with reference TRBV19 and TRBJ2-5, the CDR3 gives the full variable domain: DGGITQSPKYLFRKEGQNVTLSCEQNLNHDAMYWYRQDPGQGLRLIYYSQIVNDFQKGDIAEGYSVSREKKESFPLTVTSAQKNPTAFYLCASSSRELKTQYFGPGTRLLVL.

J is TRBJ2-2 and V is TRBV2, with 7 bases identical to TRBD2. Per germline, CDR1 SNHLY and CDR2 FYNNEI. This CDR3 is 14 amino acids long. Trimming at V came to 4 bases and at J to 6 bases, leaving 5 bases not matched to a gene. The DNA of the CDR3 is TGTGCCAGCAGTGGACTAGGGAGGGCCGGGGAGCTGTTTTTT. It encodes CASSGLGRAGELFF.

This clone turned up a few times. CDR3 nucleotides: TGTGCCTGGAGTCCACTCGGCGAGCAGTACTTC. It specifies CAWSPLGEQYF. This sequence joins TRBV30 and TRBJ2-7; D remains unclear. This CDR3 is 11 amino acids long. Looked up from germline, CDR1 is GTSNPN and CDR2 is SVGIG (reference sequence). V lost 2 bases and J lost 6, with 8 bases in between.

The chain couples TRBV29-1 to TRBJ2-1; D remains unclear. Trimming removed 4 bases from V and 4 bases from J, with 5 bases in between. The CDR3 runs to 11 residues. CDR1 and CDR2 (germline): SQVTM, ANQGSEA. The CDR3 sequence: CSVVRYNEQFF. The CDR3 nucleotides read TGCAGCGTTGTCAGGTACAATGAGCAGTTCTTC.

The genes are TRBV29-1 and TRBJ1-2; D not certain. This CDR3 is built from 13 residues. The germline V gene encodes CDR1 SQVTM and CDR2 ANQGSEA. V was trimmed by 4 bases and J by 1 base, leaving 10 bases between them. The CDR3, as DNA: TGCAGCGTTGCGGGCGGCCATAACTATGGCTACACCTTC. The encoded protein is CSVAGGHNYGYTF.

The V gene is TRBV11-2, the J gene TRBJ2-3, with unresolved D. The CDR3 consists of 16 residues. Trimming took 1 base from V and 0 from J, leaving 11 bases between them. Germline loops: CDR1 SGHAT, CDR2 FQNNGV. CDR3 amino acids: CASSLVRPTSTDTQYF. As DNA, the CDR3 is TGTGCCAGCAGCTTAGTTAGGCCCACTAGCACAGATACGCAGTATTTT.

The chain employs TRBV7-9 and TRBJ2-3; 8 bases align to TRBD1. This CDR3 contains 16 residues. V trimming: 5 bases; J trimming: 2 bases; junction bases outside the gene matches: 9. CDR1 is SEHNR and CDR2 is FQNEAQ in the germline V gene (reference sequence). CDR3 DNA sequence: TGTGCCAGCAGCGCCAGGACAGGGAGATTCACAGATACGCAGTATTTT. Its translation is CASSARTGRFTDTQYF.

The rearrangement uses TRBV6-5 and TRBJ2-7, with D maybe TRBD1 (6 bases). This CDR3 spans 13 amino acids. CDR1 is MNHEY, CDR2 SVGAGI, per germline. V was trimmed by 7 bases and J by 7 bases, leaving 17 bases between them. CDR3 residues: CASKGESLREQYF. DNA for the CDR3: TGTGCCAGCAAGGGGGAGTCTCTAAGAGAGCAGTACTTC.

The V gene is TRBV27, the J gene TRBJ1-5, with a possible D match to TRBD1 (6 bases). CDR1 is MNHEY and CDR2 is SMNVEV in the germline V gene (reference sequence). The CDR3 length is 16 residues. The V and J ends lost 5 bases and 5 bases respectively, with 19 bases between them. Here the CDR3 reads CASSVGGVQGYQPQHF. In DNA, the CDR3 is TGTGCCAGCAGTGTGGGGGGGGTACAGGGTTATCAGCCCCAGCATTTT.

The rearrangement links TRBV27 to TRBJ2-1; 7 bases align to TRBD2. This CDR3 contains 13 residues. V was pared by 4 bases and J by 4 bases, with 1 base of the junction left unmatched. CDR1 is MNHEY, CDR2 SMNVEV, per germline (reference sequence). The CDR3 loop reads CASSSGLYNEQFF. Written as DNA, the CDR3 is TGTGCCAGCAGTTCGGGACTATACAATGAGCAGTTCTTC.

The genes are TRBV5-4 and TRBJ2-2; D is perhaps TRBD1 or TRBD2 (5 bases each). The CDR3 covers 16 residues. Trimming stripped 0 bases from V and 4 bases from J, with 13 bases between. The germline V gene encodes CDR1 SGHNT and CDR2 YYREEE (reference sequence). CDR3 in amino acids: CASSLEGRSRTGELFF. The CDR3 DNA is TGTGCCAGCAGCTTGGAGGGACGATCTCGCACCGGGGAGCTGTTTTTT. Together with reference TRBV5-4 and TRBJ2-2, the CDR3 gives the full variable domain: ETGVTQSPTHLIKTRGQQVTLRCSSQSGHNTVSWYQQALGQGPQFIFQYYREEENGRGNFPPRFSGLQFPNYSSELNVNALELDDSALYLCASSLEGRSRTGELFFGEGSRLTVL.